This TCR beta chain is drawn from a study of blood T cell repertoires in COVID-19. Study information: COVID-19 samples from acute and convalescent phases originated in the United States, Italy and Spain.

Methods used by the authors: Scientists estimated how many nucleated cells there were by amplifying reference gene primers. Clones were sequenced by immunoSEQ multiplex PCR, and TCRdb holds only the in-frame ones, with some missing. V and J calls and clone size come straight from that table; D and trimming were deduced from the DNA. The sample includes roughly 250,000 clones, about 80% of them seen just once. Trimming left V 6 bases short and J 5 bases short, with 13 bases between. This CDR3 region has 13 residues. Sequencing used peripheral blood. The rearrangement joins TRBV12-3 or TRBV12-4 to TRBJ1-1; D uncertain. This clonotype was obtained from a man aged 50-60 years with active or convalescent COVID-19. The CDR3 loop is CASSLSSGTEAFF. In nucleotides, the CDR3 is TGTGCCAGCAGCCTTTCCAGCGGGACTGAAGCTTTCTTT.